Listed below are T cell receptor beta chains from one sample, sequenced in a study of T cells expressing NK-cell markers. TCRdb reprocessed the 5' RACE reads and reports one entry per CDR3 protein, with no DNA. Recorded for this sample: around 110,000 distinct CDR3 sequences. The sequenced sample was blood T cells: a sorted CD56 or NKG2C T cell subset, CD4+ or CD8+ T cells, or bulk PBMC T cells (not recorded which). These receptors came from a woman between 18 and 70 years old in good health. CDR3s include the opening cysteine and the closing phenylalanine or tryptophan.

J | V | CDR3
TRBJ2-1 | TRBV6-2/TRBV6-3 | CASSSKLADPWNEQFF
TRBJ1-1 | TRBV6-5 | CASSYLRGRDTEAFF
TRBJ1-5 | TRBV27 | CASSLVGGGGQPQHF
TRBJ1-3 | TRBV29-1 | CSVEDLRSGNTIYF
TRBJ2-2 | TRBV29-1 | CSGSQANTGELFF
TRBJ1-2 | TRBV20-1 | CSASDREFYGYTF
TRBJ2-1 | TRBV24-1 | CATSDLIGSSYNEQFF
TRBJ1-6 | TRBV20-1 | CSARVPTTRSDSPLHF
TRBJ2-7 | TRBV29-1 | CSVEGTDSYEQYF
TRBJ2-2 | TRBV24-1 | CATSDLDAGGPTGELFF
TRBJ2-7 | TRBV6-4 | CASSEGQSGYEQYF
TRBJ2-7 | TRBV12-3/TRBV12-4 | CASTGILAHYEQYF
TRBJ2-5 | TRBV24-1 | CATSDLTETQYF
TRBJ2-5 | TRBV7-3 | CASSSTGTETQYF
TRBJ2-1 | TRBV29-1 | CSVTPEDEQFF
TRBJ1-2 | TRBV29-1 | CSVAPVPEYGYTF
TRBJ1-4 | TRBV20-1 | CSARAESDNEKLFF
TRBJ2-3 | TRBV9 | CASSGGGGTTDTQYF
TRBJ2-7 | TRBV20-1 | CSARGGSGYEQYF
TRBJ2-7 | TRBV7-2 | CASSLTSSGGTYEQYF
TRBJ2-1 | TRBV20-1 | CSAREMGTSVDNEQFF
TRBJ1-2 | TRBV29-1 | CSVVSEDYGYTF
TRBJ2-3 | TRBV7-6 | CASSLGPELSSTDTQYF
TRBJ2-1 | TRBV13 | CASSRGTSGPHEQFF
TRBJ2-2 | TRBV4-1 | CASSQMGTGELFF
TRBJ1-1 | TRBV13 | CASKGQGARTEAFF
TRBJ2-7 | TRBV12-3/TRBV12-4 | CASSYPGLASYEQYF
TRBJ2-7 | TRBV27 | CASSLGVGFEQYF
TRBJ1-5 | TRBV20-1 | CSARRGNGNQPQHF
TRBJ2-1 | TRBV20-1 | CSARDRSGGASTHEQFF
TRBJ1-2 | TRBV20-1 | CSARERTAYGYTF
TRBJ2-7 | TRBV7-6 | CASSSPLASGTYHSYEQYF
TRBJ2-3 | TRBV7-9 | CASSLSSSGASTDTQYF
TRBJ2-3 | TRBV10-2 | CASSESLAGFADTQYF
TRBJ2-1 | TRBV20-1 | CSVRWAGPYNEQFF
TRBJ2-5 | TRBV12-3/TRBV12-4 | CASSSGQGTQETQYF
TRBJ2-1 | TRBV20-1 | CSARRLAGINEQFF
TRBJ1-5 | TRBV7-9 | CASSLAAGLSNQPQHF
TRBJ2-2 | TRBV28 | CASSLYSGSGELFF
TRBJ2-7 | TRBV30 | CAWGTSGTYEQYF
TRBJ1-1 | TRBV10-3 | CAISDGDVGGGTEAFF
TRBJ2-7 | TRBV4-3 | CASSQETREAYEQYF
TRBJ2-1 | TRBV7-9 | CASSLAQGGSWDEQFF
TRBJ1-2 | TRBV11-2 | CASTPDRDGYTF
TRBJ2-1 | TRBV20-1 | CSASRPSGREKKHNEQFF
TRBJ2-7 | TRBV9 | CASSVEVAGGTYEQYF
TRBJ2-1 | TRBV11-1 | CASSSTRTDFSGYNEQFF
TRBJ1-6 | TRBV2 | CASSQGHRSYNSPLHF
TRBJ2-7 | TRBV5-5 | CASSSVPESYEQYF
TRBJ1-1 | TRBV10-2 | CASRTGSMNTEAFF
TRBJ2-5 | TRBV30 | CAWRGYGQETQYF
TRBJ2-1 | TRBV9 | CASSAGGGLVGNEQFF
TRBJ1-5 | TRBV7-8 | CASSSDMYQPQHF
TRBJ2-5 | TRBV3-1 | CASSQFGGRQQETQYF
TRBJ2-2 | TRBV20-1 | CSAELTNTGELFF
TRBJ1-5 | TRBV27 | CASSPPVSNQPQHF
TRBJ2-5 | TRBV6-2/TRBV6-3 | CASSPQGPETQYF